The 6 T cell receptor beta chains below all came from one sample that was sequenced in a study of T cells after yellow fever vaccination. TCRdb recomputed calls from the 5' RACE reads with MiXCR, one row per CDR3 protein. The table records some 500,000 distinct CDR3 sequences, approximately 12% of them present only once. Source: PBMCs, taken on the day of the yellow fever booster vaccination. The source of these receptors is a man aged 25 to 40 who received the YFV17D yellow fever vaccine.

The J gene is TRBJ2-7, the V gene TRBV20-1; TRBD1 matches 8 bases. The CDR3 covers 15 residues. The ends lost 6 bases at V and 4 bases at J; junction bases unmatched: 14. Germline V gives CDR1 DFQATT, CDR2 SNEGSKA (reference sequence). The CDR3 coding sequence is TGCAGTGCCCAAGGAGGGGGACAGGTCCGTTACGAGCAGTACTTC. Translation: CSAQGGGQVRYEQYF.

The genes are TRBV15 and TRBJ1-5, with 9 positions matching TRBD1. Germline lookup yields CDR1 LNHNV and CDR2 YYDKDF (reference sequence). V lost 0 bases to trimming and J lost 6 bases; unmatched junction nucleotides: 9. The CDR3 runs to 17 residues. CDR3 amino acids: CATSRDPPGQGTQPQHF. CDR3 in DNA: TGTGCCACCAGCAGAGATCCACCGGGACAGGGAACTCAGCCCCAGCATTTT.

This clonotype appeared a few times. This chain connects TRBV24-1 to TRBJ2-3, with TRBD1 identical over 12 bases. J was trimmed by 14 bases and V by 4 bases; bases with no gene match: 6. Germline V gene data show CDR1 as KGHDR and CDR2 as SFDVKD. CDR3 length: 13 residues. The CDR3 spells CATSEGGTGGWYF. The DNA for the CDR3 is TGTGCCACCAGTGAGGGCGGGACAGGGGGCTGGTATTTT.

The gene calls are TRBV27 and TRBJ2-7; the D gene could be TRBD1 or TRBD2 (5 bases each). The germline gives CDR1 MNHEY, CDR2 SMNVEV (reference sequence). CDR3 length: 15 amino acids. V was shortened by 3 bases and J by 4 bases, with 16 bases between the two germline ends. The CDR3 region has the DNA TGTGCCAGCAGTTTTCGGGGCCCGGCCCTGTACGAGCAGTACTTC. Its translation is CASSFRGPALYEQYF.

The chain links TRBV7-2 to TRBJ2-5; TRBD2 matches at 9 bases. Germline lookup yields CDR1 SGHTA and CDR2 FQGNSA. After removal of 5 bases from V and 4 bases from J, the junction contained 8 bases not matched to a gene. The CDR3 sequence is 15 residues long. The CDR3 region has the DNA TGTGCCAGCAGCCCAAGGCGCGGGAGGGGAGAGACCCAGTACTTC. Translating it yields CASSPRRGRGETQYF.

This clonotype was found many times. The V gene is TRBV5-1, the J gene TRBJ2-7, with 8 bases that match TRBD1. V gave up 0 bases and J gave up 6 bases; unmatched junction bases: 8. The CDR3 consists of 15 residues. In germline, CDR1 is SGHRS, CDR2 YFSETQ. The DNA of the CDR3 is TGCGCCAGCAGCTTGGATCAGGGGGCAATAGGCGAGCAGTACTTC. The encoded protein is CASSLDQGAIGEQYF.